The source of this TCR beta chain is a study of PD-1 blockade in classical Hodgkin lymphoma. Whole-study results and caveats: A reduction in baseline TCR diversity was reportedly seen in newly diagnosed patients relative to healthy donors.

This clone was seen a single time. Its antigen is not identified. Relapse after autologous stem cell transplantation occurred in every patient, and brentuximab vedotin exposure varied. V dropped 4 bases and J dropped 6; count of bases not matched to a gene: 17. Germline loops: CDR1 SGDLS, CDR2 YYNGEE. This CDR3 spans 17 amino acids. Method: immunoSEQ multiplex PCR; TCRdb's copy keeps in-frame clones and lacks some. The sample yields just over 14,000 clones, about four fifths seen once. The clonotype was recovered from a human donor with classical Hodgkin lymphoma. The material was peripheral blood mononuclear cells (PBMCs), obtained before the second cycle of nivolumab. V usage is TRBV9 and J usage is TRBJ1-1; 8 nucleotides line up with TRBD1. The CDR3 DNA is TGTGCCAGCAGCCCAGGGGGTCGGTGGACAGGGAAGGCTGAAGCTTTCTTT. It is translated as CASSPGGRWTGKAEAFF.